These 5 T cell receptor beta chains were sequenced from one sample in a study of T-cell reconstitution after alpha-beta-depleted transplantation in children (dated by TCRdb to the mid-2010s). The treatment or condition label of this sample denotes: allogeneic hematopoietic cell transplantation with graft depleted of TCRalphabeta T cells and CD19 B cells. Library prep was done by PCR. Sequenced on an Illumina HiSeq 2500. TCR libraries were prepared with molecular barcoding, using unique molecular identifiers to normalize TCRbeta repertoire quantification. TCRdb reworked the public reads: Q25 trimming with fastp, MiXCR clone assembly, productive beta chains retained. Here each entry gathers all rows of one CDR3 protein and keeps the most common genes and DNA. The sample table holds 600,000 or so distinct CDR3 sequences, of which more than 20% were seen once. 13% to 15% of the sample goes to the ten largest clones.

The sample here was PBMCs, mostly from graft donor cells, taken 360 days after TCRalphabeta/CD19-depleted stem cell transplant. The source of these receptors is a boy in the first two years of life who had a stem cell transplant for acute myeloid leukemia, so the T cells may come from the graft donor.

There are a few counts of this clonotype. The rearrangement uses TRBV20-1 and TRBJ2-7, with D possibly TRBD2 on 6 matching bases. Germline V lookup: CDR1 DFQATT, CDR2 SNEGSKA (reference sequence). V was shortened by 0 bases and J by 7 bases, with 13 bases between the two germline ends. The CDR3 spans 13 residues. CDR3 sequence reads: CSARDAGSNEQYV. For the CDR3, the DNA is TGCAGTGCTAGAGATGCGGGGTCTAATGAGCAGTACGTC.

The rearrangement uses TRBV6-5 and TRBJ1-6; no clear D. V lost 0 bases and J 5 bases, leaving 8 bases between the germline ends. This CDR3 is built from 15 residues. Germline V gene sequence: CDR1 MNHEY, CDR2 SVGAGI. CDR3 nucleotide sequence: TGTGCCAGCAGTTACTCGACGGAGAATAATTCACCCCTCCACTTT. It encodes CASSYSTENNSPLHF.

The rearrangement uses TRBV7-8 and TRBJ1-1, with D perhaps matching TRBD1 (5 bases). The CDR3 loop spans 16 amino acids. Trimming removed 1 base at V and 0 bases at J, with 12 bases between. Germline loops: CDR1 SGHVS, CDR2 FQNEAQ. The CDR3 coding sequence is TGTGCCAGCAGCTTAGGAGGGGTGGGGATGAACACTGAAGCTTTCTTT. Its protein is CASSLGGVGMNTEAFF.

This clonotype was picked up a small number of times. The chain joins TRBV4-3 to TRBJ1-3, with D possibly TRBD1 on 5 matching bases. Germline values: CDR1 LGHNA, CDR2 YSLEER. This CDR3 has 14 amino acids. V was trimmed by 1 base and J by 4 bases, leaving 8 bases between them. CDR3 region: CASSQGGAGNTIYF. The CDR3 DNA is TGCGCCAGCAGCCAAGGGGGCGCGGGAAACACCATATATTTT.

In this sample, this clonotype turned up many times. The chain links TRBV20-1 to TRBJ2-3; D is ambiguous. This CDR3 is 13 amino acids long. The V and J ends lost 6 bases and 0 bases respectively, with 10 bases between them. CDR1 is DFQATT and CDR2 is SNEGSKA in the germline V gene (reference sequence). Here the CDR3 reads CSARYLSTDTQYF. In nucleotides, the CDR3 is TGCAGTGCAAGGTACCTGAGCACAGATACGCAGTATTTT.